The clone carrying this T cell receptor (beta chain) was detected many times. Its antigen is not known. This sample is part of a study of identical twins. Study results and limitations: Researchers reported excess low generation probability among twin-shared out-of-frame alpha sequences. Sequences that were beta out-of-frame showed weaker excess twin sharing. Conclusions were based on cross-sectional statistical analysis, without following the same donors.

TCRdb re-derived calls from the 5' RACE reads in MiXCR, one entry per CDR3 protein. The sample lists some 230,000 distinct CDR3 sequences; under 8.5% were seen once. Germline values: CDR1 DFQATT, CDR2 SNEGSKA (reference sequence). With 1 base removed from V and 6 bases from J, the gap between germline ends came to 15 bases. CDR3 length: 15 residues. The sample was also reused in another study, on T cells expressing NK-cell markers. Turning to that study: Sorted CD3+CD56+NKG2C+, CD3+CD56+NKG2C- and CD3+CD56-NKG2C+ T cells provided the TCR beta repertoires.

The sequenced material came from CD8+ T cells sorted from blood. The chain links TRBV20-1 to TRBJ2-2; D assignment may be TRBD1 or TRBD2 (5 bases each). The sequence was collected from a woman aged 18 to 35 in good health. CDR3 bases: TGCAGTGCTAGAGGAACCACAGGAGGCGCCGGGGAGCTGTTTTTT. Its translation is CSARGTTGGAGELFF.